These T cell receptor beta chains were read from a single sample in a study of identical twins. MiXCR, run by TCRdb on the 5' RACE reads, gives a single entry per CDR3 protein. This table holds some 1,700,000 distinct CDR3 sequences, roughly a third found once. Material for sequencing was cord blood. These receptors were taken from a newborn girl in good health. Each CDR3 is given with its conserved first and last residue. The D gene is left open where the match is weak. For some rows the clone size is stated as once, few or many, or as a class when expanded; others skip it.

j_call d_call clone_size v_call cdr3_length cdr3_aa cdr3_nt
TRBJ2-3 NA many TRBV5-1 14 CASSLLGSTDTQYF TGCGCCAGCAGCCTGCTAGGAAGCACAGATACGCAGTATTTT
TRBJ1-6 NA NA TRBV6-1 18 CASSEISKPWRRDSPLHF TGTGCCAGCAGTGAAATCAGTAAGCCCTGGAGAAGGGATTCACCCCTCCACTTT
TRBJ2-6 NA NA TRBV12-3/TRBV12-4 11 CASNGANVLTF TGTGCCAGTAATGGGGCCAACGTCCTGACTTTC
TRBJ2-1 TRBD1 NA TRBV6-4 14 CASRPTGGYNEQFF TGTGCCAGCAGACCGACAGGGGGCTACAATGAGCAGTTCTTC
TRBJ2-1 TRBD2 NA TRBV14 20 CASSQGRLAGGHFFYNEQFF TGTGCCAGCAGCCAAGGGCGACTAGCGGGGGGGCACTTTTTTTACAATGAGCAGTTCTTC
TRBJ2-5 NA NA TRBV20-1 13 CSASQGVAYERYF TGCAGTGCTAGTCAAGGGGTTGCTTACGAGCGGTACTTC
TRBJ2-7 NA many TRBV5-1 17 CASSLERTRGYSYEQYF TGCGCCAGCAGCTTGGAGCGTACGAGGGGTTACTCCTACGAGCAGTACTTC
TRBJ1-3 TRBD1 NA TRBV12-3/TRBV12-4 13 CASSSGTGNTIYF TGTGCCAGCAGTTCCGGGACAGGCAACACCATATATTTT
TRBJ1-6 TRBD1 NA TRBV14 15 CASSTTTGRTLSLHF TGTGCCAGCAGCACGACGACAGGGAGGACCTTGTCCCTCCACTTT
TRBJ2-7 TRBD1 few TRBV6-6 14 CASSYGQGTHEQYF TGTGCCAGCAGTTACGGACAGGGGACCCACGAGCAGTACTTC
TRBJ2-3 NA few TRBV7-9 17 CASSLLYRGGSTDTQYF TGTGCCAGCAGCTTATTATACAGGGGGGGAAGCACAGATACGCAGTATTTT
TRBJ2-1 NA NA TRBV6-2/TRBV6-3 14 CASSYGLTYNEQFF TGTGCCAGCAGTTACGGGCTCACATACAATGAGCAGTTCTTC
TRBJ2-5 TRBD2 many TRBV20-1 15 CSARVATSGSGEQYF TGCAGTGCTAGAGTGGCTACTAGCGGGAGTGGGGAGCAGTACTTC
TRBJ2-7 NA NA TRBV5-1 16 CASSVVGGAAFYEQYF TGCGCCAGCAGCGTGGTGGGGGGTGCGGCCTTTTACGAGCAGTACTTC
TRBJ2-7 NA NA TRBV20-1 16 CSATRQAPMKVSEQYF TGCAGTGCTACCCGACAGGCTCCGATGAAAGTGAGCGAGCAGTACTTC
TRBJ1-4 NA NA TRBV27 16 CASSRITQATNEKPFF TGTGCCAGCAGTCGCATCACTCAAGCAACTAATGAAAAACCGTTTTTT
TRBJ2-1 NA NA TRBV20-1 15 CSARFYLSSYNEQFF TGCAGTGCTAGATTCTACCTTAGCTCCTACAATGAGCAGTTCTTC
TRBJ2-3 NA NA TRBV5-1 15 CASSLAVGDRDTQYF TGCGCCAGCAGCTTGGCTGTCGGGGACCGAGATACGCAGTATTTT
TRBJ2-1 NA few TRBV10-3 15 CAISESQDGYNEQFF TGTGCCATCAGTGAGTCGCAGGACGGTTACAATGAGCAGTTCTTC
TRBJ2-4 NA NA TRBV10-3 12 CAVGQNKNIQYF TGTGCCGTCGGACAAAACAAAAACATTCAGTACTTC
TRBJ2-7 NA many TRBV20-1 13 CSARDLRGYEQYF TGCAGTGCTAGAGATCTTCGGGGCTACGAGCAGTACTTC
TRBJ2-4 NA NA TRBV20-1 14 CSARIGRAKNIQYF TGCAGTGCTAGAATAGGGAGGGCCAAAAACATTCAGTACTTC
TRBJ2-7 NA NA TRBV20-1 13 CSARAGPLYEQYF TGCAGTGCTAGAGCAGGGCCCCTTTACGAGCAGTACTTC
TRBJ2-5 TRBD1 few TRBV6-1 17 CASSLTTGGRYQETQYF TGTGCCAGCAGCCTGACGACAGGGGGACGGTACCAAGAGACCCAGTACTTC
TRBJ2-1 TRBD2 few TRBV20-1 14 CSAGLARLYNEQFF TGCAGTGCTGGACTAGCAAGGCTCTACAATGAGCAGTTCTTC
TRBJ2-7 TRBD1 few TRBV5-1 14 CASSLEGAVYEQYF TGCGCCAGCAGCTTGGAGGGGGCGGTCTACGAGCAGTACTTC
TRBJ2-5 NA few TRBV21-1 15 CASSKLAGGQETQYF TGTGCCAGCAGCAAACTAGCGGGAGGACAAGAGACCCAGTACTTC
TRBJ1-2 NA NA TRBV2 13 CASSGGPNYDYTF TGTGCCAGCAGTGGTGGCCCTAACTATGACTACACCTTC
TRBJ2-3 NA NA TRBV12-3/TRBV12-4 17 CASSLARGRGGTDTQYF TGTGCCAGCAGTTTGGCCCGGGGGCGAGGGGGGACAGATACGCAGTATTTT
TRBJ2-1 TRBD2 NA TRBV24-1 17 CATSDSKTSGIIGGQFF TGTGCCACCAGTGACTCAAAGACTAGCGGGATTATTGGTGGGCAGTTCTTC
TRBJ2-1 NA few TRBV10-3 12 CATGRVSDEQFF TGTGCCACAGGGCGGGTAAGCGATGAGCAGTTCTTC
TRBJ1-4 NA few TRBV12-3/TRBV12-4 14 CASSIRTANEKLFF TGTGCCAGCAGCATTCGGACGGCGAATGAAAAACTGTTTTTT
TRBJ2-5 NA NA TRBV12-3/TRBV12-4 14 CASSLAQMGETQYF TGTGCCAGCAGTTTGGCCCAAATGGGGGAGACCCAGTACTTC
TRBJ2-1 NA many TRBV28 15 CATRPPSLTYNEQFF TGTGCCACCAGGCCTCCTTCACTTACCTACAATGAGCAGTTCTTC
TRBJ2-3 TRBD1 NA TRBV6-1 17 CASRRRHRGSHPDTQYF TGTGCCAGCAGGAGACGGCACAGGGGAAGCCACCCAGATACGCAGTATTTT
TRBJ1-1 TRBD1 NA TRBV25-1 14 CASSQDRADTEAFF TGTGCCAGTTCCCAGGACAGGGCGGACACTGAAGCTTTCTTT
TRBJ2-5 TRBD1 few TRBV12-3/TRBV12-4 14 CASRAPTGRQTQYF TGTGCCAGCAGGGCTCCGACAGGGAGACAGACCCAGTACTTC
TRBJ1-5 TRBD1 once TRBV7-9 17 CASSPGGWGSGNQPQHF TGTGCCAGCAGCCCAGGGGGGTGGGGTAGTGGCAATCAGCCCCAGCATTTT
TRBJ2-4 NA many TRBV5-1 15 CASSPPLGHKNIQYF TGCGCCAGCAGCCCCCCTCTGGGTCACAAAAACATTCAGTACTTC
TRBJ2-7 NA NA TRBV6-1 15 CASSHTRGENNEQYF TGTGCCAGCAGTCACACCAGGGGTGAAAACAATGAGCAGTACTTC
TRBJ1-4 TRBD1 many TRBV29-1 15 CSVEESFGTVEKLFF TGCAGCGTTGAAGAATCGTTCGGGACAGTTGAAAAACTGTTTTTT
TRBJ2-3 NA NA TRBV28 16 CASSPAGRRSTDTQYF TGTGCCAGCAGTCCCGCCGGGCGGAGAAGCACAGATACGCAGTATTTT
TRBJ1-4 TRBD1 NA TRBV20-1 14 CSALLGGEGEKLFF TGCAGTGCTCTACTAGGGGGCGAAGGAGAAAAACTGTTTTTT
TRBJ2-5 NA NA TRBV5-1 14 CASSFLAQPDEQYF TGCGCCAGCAGCTTCCTAGCCCAACCTGATGAGCAGTACTTC
TRBJ2-3 NA NA TRBV9 15 CASSVAGVVSDTQYF TGTGCCAGCAGCGTAGCGGGAGTAGTTTCAGATACGCAGTATTTT
TRBJ1-1 TRBD1 NA TRBV6-6 13 CASIHRDRGSAFF TGTGCCAGCATACACCGGGACAGGGGAAGCGCTTTCTTT
TRBJ2-5 TRBD2 once TRBV3-1 15 CASSQASGLNNEQYF TGTGCCAGCAGCCAAGCTAGCGGACTAAACAATGAGCAGTACTTC
TRBJ2-5 NA NA TRBV27 16 CARPTYPDRKQETQYF TGTGCCCGACCTACTTACCCCGACAGGAAACAAGAGACCCAGTACTTC
TRBJ2-3 TRBD2 NA TRBV4-2 19 CASSQDPSASGRRTDTQYF TGTGCCAGCAGCCAAGATCCCTCGGCTAGCGGGAGGAGAACAGATACGCAGTATTTT
TRBJ1-4 NA NA TRBV20-1 10 CSARTEKLFF TGCAGTGCCAGGACAGAAAAACTGTTTTTT